The entry below gives a single T cell receptor (beta chain) sequence along with its context. Its antigen remains unknown. Germline CDR1 and CDR2: MNHEY and SMNVEV (reference sequence). The V gene lost 5 bases and the J gene lost 4 bases, with 17 bases spanning the gap. This CDR3 region has 16 residues. The data originate from a study of cytomegalovirus exposure and HLA in healthy donors. Study-level results: The study listed roughly 160 cytomegalovirus-associated TCR beta chains. Reported results showed that the classifier diagnosed cytomegalovirus status with high specificity and sensitivity. Testing in vitro showed a few CMV-associated chains specific for CMV antigens.

Clones were read by immunoSEQ multiplex PCR, and TCRdb kept only the in-frame ones, dropping some. This table has roughly 150,000 clones, approximately 96% appearing once. The sample taken for sequencing was PBMCs. The chain has TRBV27 and TRBJ1-4; D is unresolved. The source is a woman between 18 and 29 years old in good health and CMV-seronegative. The CDR3 loop is CASSTLGPLNNEKLFF. The CDR3 coding sequence is TGTGCCAGCAGTACCCTAGGTCCGTTGAATAATGAAAAACTGTTTTTT.